Each of the 24 T cell receptor beta chains below was sequenced from the same sample in a study of blood T cells in healthy people across ages. Then a second PCR, running about 6 to 12 cycles, was carried out with a sample-barcoded 5' primer and a J-beta primer mix. TCRdb fed the 5' RACE reads into MiXCR, producing one record per CDR3 protein. The sample has fewer than 2,000,000 distinct CDR3 sequences, 30% to 35% seen once. The sequencing sample was made of blood. Every receptor here comes from a woman aged 30 to 39 in good health.

This clonotype occurred many times. The chain employs TRBV6-4 and TRBJ2-3, with D perhaps assigned TRBD1 or TRBD2 (5 bases each). The CDR3 length is 14 residues. The V and J ends lost 5 bases and 5 bases respectively, with 14 bases between them. Per germline, CDR1 MRHNA and CDR2 SNTAGT. In DNA form, the CDR3 reads TGTGCCAGCAGTACCGGGACGTGGGGAGATACGCAGTATTTT. It specifies CASSTGTWGDTQYF.

This clonotype has only one observation. This chain uses TRBV28 with TRBJ2-2; 11 bases are a match to TRBD2. Germline CDR1 reads MDHEN; CDR2 reads SYDVKM. V gave up 8 bases and J gave up 0 bases; unmatched junction bases: 2. The CDR3 loop spans 15 amino acids. CDR3 in amino acids: CASGGLAANTGELFF. CDR3 coding DNA: TGTGCCAGCGGGGGACTAGCGGCGAACACCGGGGAGCTGTTTTTT.

The sample holds a few counts of this clonotype. This chain uses TRBV29-1 with TRBJ2-2, with D perhaps TRBD2 (5 bases). The CDR3 contains 14 residues. V gave up 7 bases and J gave up 2 bases, with 14 bases separating them. Germline V gene lookup returns CDR1 SQVTM and CDR2 ANQGSEA. The CDR3 protein is CSAAGHSNTGELFF. For the CDR3, the DNA is TGCAGCGCTGCGGGCCATAGTAACACCGGGGAGCTGTTTTTT.

The rearrangement uses TRBV7-9 and TRBJ2-7; D possibly corresponds to TRBD1 (5 bases). The V and J ends lost 3 bases and 5 bases respectively, with 8 bases between them. The CDR3 consists of 12 residues. CDR1 is SEHNR, CDR2 FQNEAQ, per germline (reference sequence). The CDR3: CASSFTGDEQYF. The CDR3 DNA reads as TGTGCCAGCAGCTTTACAGGAGACGAGCAGTACTTC.

The genes are TRBV6-2 or TRBV6-3 and TRBJ2-2; D possibly corresponds to TRBD2 (6 bases). V lost 7 bases and J 1 base, leaving 10 bases between the germline ends. This CDR3 is built from 14 residues. Germline CDR1 reads MNHEY; CDR2 reads SVGEGT. CDR3 in DNA: TGTGCCAGCAAAGGCGGGGAGAACACCGGGGAGCTGTTTTTT. This codes for CASKGGENTGELFF.

The chain carries TRBV27 and TRBJ2-4; TRBD2 matches 11 bases. Judging by the DNA end, TRBJ2-7 fits better; the J call may be wrong. CDR3 length: 14 amino acids. Germline V gene data show CDR1 as MNHEY and CDR2 as SMNVEV (reference sequence). The CDR3 region is CASGLGTSGYEQYF. The CDR3 region has the DNA TGTGCCAGCGGCCTCGGGACTAGCGGTTACGAGCAGTACTTC.

There are a few counts of this clonotype. The V and J genes are TRBV7-9 and TRBJ2-1, with D perhaps matching TRBD2 (5 bases). Germline CDR1 and CDR2: SEHNR and FQNEAQ (reference sequence). Trimming removed 5 bases at V and 10 bases at J, with 21 bases between. The CDR3 runs to 15 residues. The CDR3 sequence: CASSALAKVSREQFF. Written as DNA, the CDR3 is TGTGCCAGCAGCGCCCTAGCCAAGGTCAGCAGGGAGCAGTTCTTC.

Notes on this clonotype: One end of the junction is discordant with germline, which a read error may explain. The CDR3 sequence: CASSYRDSTDTEYF. CDR3 sequence (DNA): TGTGCCAGCAGTTACCGGGACAGCACAGATACGGAGTATTTT. The V gene is TRBV12-3 or TRBV12-4, the J gene TRBJ2-3; 7 bases are a match to TRBD1. The CDR3 totals 14 residues.

This clonotype has more than one count but fewer than ten. The chain has TRBV9 and TRBJ2-3; a weak D match, TRBD2 (6 bases). Trimming removed 0 bases from V and 0 bases from J, with 14 bases in between. The CDR3 runs 17 residues. CDR1 and CDR2 (germline): SGDLS, YYNGEE. CDR3 nucleotide sequence: TGTGCCAGCAGCGTAGAGGGTAGCGGATCTAGCACAGATACGCAGTATTTT. This sequence encodes CASSVEGSGSSTDTQYF. Combining the CDR3 with reference TRBV9 and TRBJ2-3 gives the whole variable domain DSGVTQTPKHLITATGQRVTLRCSPRSGDLSVYWYQQSLDQGLQFLIQYYNGEERAKGNILERFSAQQFPDLHSELNLSSLELGDSALYFCASSVEGSGSSTDTQYFGPGTRLTVL.

The V and J genes are TRBV20-1 and TRBJ2-1; no definite D call. Looked up from germline, CDR1 is DFQATT and CDR2 is SNEGSKA (reference sequence). The CDR3 extends over 12 amino acids. Trimming left V 0 bases short and J 9 bases short, with 9 bases between. CDR3 sequence reads: CSAREGGREQFF. Here the CDR3 DNA reads TGCAGTGCTAGAGAGGGCGGTCGTGAGCAGTTCTTC.

The CDR3 DNA is TGCAGTGCCGCAGGAAGGGGCGGATGGAACGAGCAGTACTTC. Protein product: CSAAGRGGWNEQYF. This chain uses TRBV20-1 with TRBJ2-7; tentatively, D is TRBD1 (5 bases). Germline V lookup: CDR1 DFQATT, CDR2 SNEGSKA (reference sequence). CDR3 length equals 14 residues. V was trimmed by 6 bases and J by 5 bases, leaving 20 bases between them.

The chain is built from TRBV7-9 and TRBJ2-3, with D perhaps matching TRBD2 (6 bases). This CDR3 is built from 15 residues. Germline V gene sequence: CDR1 SEHNR, CDR2 FQNEAQ (reference sequence). Between the trimmed V and J ends, which lost 4 bases and 2 bases, there was a span of 13 bases. The CDR3 protein is CASSSAGRNTDTQYF. The CDR3 DNA is TGTGCCAGCAGCTCAGCGGGCCGAAACACAGATACGCAGTATTTT.

V is TRBV7-9 and J is TRBJ2-7, with 10 bases identical to TRBD2. The CDR3 covers 16 residues. The trim removed 2 bases at V and 2 bases at J, leaving 6 bases unmatched. From germline, CDR1 is SEHNR and CDR2 FQNEAQ (reference sequence). In DNA, the CDR3 is TGTGCCAGCAGCTTAAGTAGACTAGCGGGCACCTACGAGCAGTACTTC. It encodes CASSLSRLAGTYEQYF. Complete variable domain (other parts from reference TRBV7-9 and TRBJ2-7): DTGVSQNPRHKITKRGQNVTFRCDPISEHNRLYWYRQTLGQGPEFLTYFQNEAQLEKSRLLSDRFSAERPKGSFSTLEIQRTEQGDSAMYLCASSLSRLAGTYEQYFGPGTRLTVT.

This clonotype was counted once. With a much larger clone just one base away, this may be a read error. The rearrangement joins TRBV12-3 or TRBV12-4 to TRBJ1-2; D is perhaps TRBD1 (5 bases). Trimming pared 7 bases from V and 3 bases from J, leaving 15 bases between. CDR3 length: 14 amino acids. CDR3 DNA sequence: TGTGCCAGCACCCCTCGGGGACGCCACTATGGCTACACCTTC. Amino acid sequence: CASTPRGRHYGYTF.

V gene TRBV4-1 combines with J gene TRBJ2-3, with 10 bases fitting TRBD2. The germline gives CDR1 MGHRA, CDR2 YSYEKL. With V trimmed by 1 base and J by 2 bases, 3 bases remained unmatched. The CDR3 contains 16 residues. This CDR3 is CASSQGTSGYTDTQYF. CDR3 DNA: TGCGCCAGCAGCCAAGGGACTAGCGGCTACACAGATACGCAGTATTTT.

The chain is built from TRBV5-6 and TRBJ2-3, with D unresolved. From germline, CDR1 is SGHDT and CDR2 YYEEEE. Trimming removed 1 base at V and 7 bases at J, with 4 bases between. The CDR3 has 11 residues. Here the CDR3 reads CASSLRNTQYF. The CDR3 DNA reads TGTGCCAGCAGCTTGCGGAATACGCAGTATTTT.

The chain employs TRBV30 and TRBJ2-3, with D tentatively TRBD1 (5 bases). The CDR3 is 15 residues long. Trimming removed 0 bases at V and 0 bases at J, with 10 bases between. Germline CDR1 and CDR2: GTSNPN and SVGIG (reference sequence). This CDR3 reads CAWSVGERSTDTQYF. DNA for the CDR3: TGTGCCTGGAGTGTAGGGGAAAGGAGCACAGATACGCAGTATTTT.

This rearrangement joins TRBV9 to TRBJ2-1; 9 bases match TRBD2. Per germline, CDR1 SGDLS and CDR2 YYNGEE. The CDR3 loop spans 16 amino acids. Trimming removed 4 bases from V and 4 bases from J; junction bases left unmatched: 9. CDR3 in amino acids: CASSRGGRAGYNEQFF. As DNA, the CDR3 is TGTGCCAGCAGCCGAGGCGGGAGGGCAGGTTACAATGAGCAGTTCTTC. Complete variable domain (other parts from reference TRBV9 and TRBJ2-1): DSGVTQTPKHLITATGQRVTLRCSPRSGDLSVYWYQQSLDQGLQFLIQYYNGEERAKGNILERFSAQQFPDLHSELNLSSLELGDSALYFCASSRGGRAGYNEQFFGPGTRLTVL.

The rearrangement uses TRBV7-9 and TRBJ2-3; 7 bases map to TRBD1. The V gene end was trimmed by 5 bases and the J gene end by 2 bases; junction bases not matched to a gene: 7. The CDR3 runs to 15 residues. Per germline, CDR1 SEHNR and CDR2 FQNEAQ (reference sequence). The CDR3 nucleotides are TGTGCCAGCAGCACCGGGACAGCCCACACAGATACGCAGTATTTT. Amino acid sequence: CASSTGTAHTDTQYF.

This clonotype has ten or more counts. The chain has TRBV5-1 and TRBJ1-1; 7 nucleotides agree with TRBD1. With 4 bases clipped from V and 4 bases from J, the junction kept 4 bases outside the gene matches. This CDR3 is built from 13 residues. CDR1 and CDR2 (germline): SGHRS, YFSETQ. The CDR3 spells CASSPQGSTEAFF. The CDR3 DNA reads TGCGCCAGCAGCCCACAGGGGTCCACTGAAGCTTTCTTT.

The V call is TRBV7-3, the J call TRBJ2-4; D not certain. The CDR3 sequence is 16 residues long. V gave up 0 bases and J gave up 2 bases, with 11 bases separating them. Germline CDR1 SGHTA, CDR2 FQGTGA. The CDR3 DNA sequence: TGTGCCAGCAGCTTAACGGCAGAATGGACCAAAAACATTCAGTACTTC. This translates into CASSLTAEWTKNIQYF.

V gene TRBV27 combines with J gene TRBJ1-5; 9 bases map to TRBD1. CDR1 is MNHEY and CDR2 is SMNVEV in the germline V gene (reference sequence). This CDR3 spans 16 amino acids. J lost 2 bases, V lost 6 bases, and 8 bases had no gene match. The CDR3 is CASRGQGILGNQPQHF. The DNA of the CDR3 is TGTGCCAGCAGGGGACAGGGAATTTTAGGCAATCAGCCCCAGCATTTT.

This clonotype was found a few times. This CDR3 is CASQRLAATYNEQFF. The CDR3 DNA follows: TGCGCCAGTCAAAGACTAGCCGCTACCTACAATGAGCAGTTCTTC. This rearrangement joins TRBV5-1 to TRBJ2-1; 7 bases are a match to TRBD2. V was pared by 8 bases and J by 2 bases, with 10 bases of the junction left unmatched. CDR3 length: 15 amino acids. Germline V gives CDR1 SGHRS, CDR2 YFSETQ.

This clonotype showed up just a few times. The chain employs TRBV6-5 and TRBJ1-6; D is unclear. This CDR3 is 15 amino acids long. Germline CDR1 reads MNHEY; CDR2 reads SVGAGI. The V gene lost 8 bases and the J gene lost 5 bases, with 16 bases spanning the gap. CDR3 loop: CASGINGYDNSPLHF. CDR3 DNA: TGTGCCAGCGGAATAAACGGATACGATAATTCACCCCTCCACTTT.